Below are 14 T cell receptor beta chains sequenced from a single sample in a study of shared T cell receptors in the human thymus. Sequencing used immunoSEQ multiplex PCR; TCRdb keeps in-frame clones, though not all of them. The table lists roughly 710,000 clones, approximately 85% of them singletons. The same data also contributed to another study, on human thymus T cells.

Sequencing was carried out using thymocytes. These receptors were taken from a girl under three years old with a congenital heart defect.

This chain connects TRBV6-4 to TRBJ1-6; D might be TRBD1 (6 bases). Germline lookup yields CDR1 MRHNA and CDR2 SNTAGT. The V gene lost 2 bases and the J gene lost 7 bases, with 12 bases spanning the gap. This CDR3 is 15 amino acids long. CDR3 residues: CASSDKGQGNSPLHF. CDR3 nucleotides: TGTGCCAGCAGTGACAAGGGTCAGGGGAATTCACCCCTCCACTTT.

V and J are TRBV25-1 and TRBJ2-2, with D perhaps matching TRBD2 (5 bases). Germline CDR1 and CDR2: MGHDK and SYGVNS. Deletions cut 6 bases from V and 5 bases from J, with 16 bases between. The CDR3 spans 15 residues. In DNA form, the CDR3 reads TGTGCCAGCAGCGTTACCCAGGAGCGGACCGGGGAGCTGTTTTTT. It translates to CASSVTQERTGELFF.

The gene calls are TRBV9 and TRBJ1-1; 7 bases match TRBD1. The CDR3 totals 15 residues. Per the germline V gene, CDR1 is SGDLS and CDR2 is YYNGEE. V shed 4 bases and J 1 base; nucleotides not matched to a gene: 7. The CDR3 coding sequence is TGTGCCAGCAGCCCCCTGAGGGGGCCGAACACTGAAGCTTTCTTT. Protein product: CASSPLRGPNTEAFF.

The chain couples TRBV5-5 to TRBJ2-1; 7 nucleotides align to TRBD1. The junction had 7 bases not matched to a gene; V was cut back by 0 bases and J by 7 bases. Germline CDR1 SGHKS, CDR2 YYEKEE (reference sequence). This CDR3 has 15 residues. The CDR3 coding sequence is TGTGCCAGCAGCTTGGTTCGACAGGGTTGGAATGAGCAGTTCTTC. Translating it yields CASSLVRQGWNEQFF.

This clone came up a few times. This chain connects TRBV18 to TRBJ1-1, with 8 positions matching TRBD1. The germline gives CDR1 KGHSH, CDR2 LQKENI. There are 15 residues in the CDR3. The V and J ends lost 3 bases and 5 bases, in that order; junction bases with no gene match: 8. CDR3 sequence: CASSPRDRRHTEAFF. The CDR3 DNA reads as TGTGCCAGCTCACCCCGGGACAGGAGACATACTGAAGCTTTCTTT.

This chain uses TRBV2 with TRBJ1-5; D might be TRBD1 (5 bases). Per the germline V gene, CDR1 is SNHLY and CDR2 is FYNNEI. Trimming removed 2 bases at V and 3 bases at J, with 11 bases between. The CDR3 runs to 15 residues. CDR3 residues: CASSEPGQLNQPQHF. The CDR3 coding sequence is TGTGCCAGCAGTGAACCAGGACAACTCAATCAGCCCCAGCATTTT.

Comments on this clone: Other DNA sequences of this sample code for an identical CDR3. This chain connects TRBV6-1 to TRBJ1-6; 8 bases align to TRBD1. This CDR3 has 19 amino acids. Trimming at V came to 2 bases and at J to 10 bases, leaving 19 bases not matched to a gene. The germline V gene encodes CDR1 MNHNS and CDR2 SASEGT. In DNA, the CDR3 is TGTGCCAGCAGTGAAAGGAGGCTGGGGACAGGAGAACCTTCATCACCCCTCCACTTT. Encoded protein: CASSERRLGTGEPSSPLHF.

The chain employs TRBV19 and TRBJ1-5; D possibly corresponds to TRBD1 (6 bases). The CDR3 is 15 residues long. V lost 3 bases to trimming and J lost 1 base, with 10 bases between them. Germline V gives CDR1 LNHDA, CDR2 SQIVND (reference sequence). The CDR3 sequence is CASSMARGSNQPQHF. In nucleotides, the CDR3 is TGTGCCAGTAGTATGGCCAGGGGAAGCAATCAGCCCCAGCATTTT.

V and J are TRBV15 and TRBJ1-6; D remains unclear. CDR3 length: 19 residues. Trimming pared 0 bases from V and 3 bases from J, leaving 18 bases between. The V gene's germline CDR1 is LNHNV and CDR2 YYDKDF (reference sequence). CDR3 sequence reads: CATSRERREVHVYNSPLHF. The CDR3 nucleotides read TGTGCCACCAGCAGAGAAAGGCGGGAGGTGCATGTCTATAATTCACCCCTCCACTTT.

The chain has TRBV4-1 and TRBJ1-1; no firm D call. CDR3 length: 11 amino acids. CDR1 is MGHRA, CDR2 YSYEKL, per germline. Trimming shortened V by 2 bases and J by 7 bases, and 5 bases separated the two germline ends. The CDR3 coding sequence is TGCGCCAGCAGCCAACGGTTTGAAGCTTTCTTT. Protein: CASSQRFEAFF.

This clone occurred once. V and J are TRBV5-5 and TRBJ2-7; D unclear. Between the trimmed V and J ends, which lost 0 bases and 2 bases, there was a span of 9 bases. Germline values: CDR1 SGHKS, CDR2 YYEKEE (reference sequence). The CDR3 is 14 amino acids. The chain's CDR3 is CASSLVGSAYEQYF. CDR3 DNA sequence: TGTGCCAGCAGCTTGGTGGGCTCGGCCTACGAGCAGTACTTC.

CDR3 residues: CASRQYGLYTGELFF. The CDR3 DNA reads as TGTGCCAGCAGACAATACGGACTTTACACCGGGGAGCTGTTTTTT. This chain joins TRBV27 and TRBJ2-2, with D possibly TRBD2 on 5 matching bases. Germline values: CDR1 MNHEY, CDR2 SMNVEV (reference sequence). V was cut by 6 bases and J by 3 bases, with 14 bases left in between. The CDR3 runs to 15 residues.

The J gene is TRBJ2-3, the V gene TRBV5-6, with 12 bases fitting TRBD2. After removal of 4 bases from V and 4 bases from J, the junction contained 7 bases not matched to a gene. Germline CDR1 reads SGHDT; CDR2 reads YYEEEE. The CDR3 consists of 16 residues. The CDR3 spells CASSLPGLAGPDTQYF. The DNA of the CDR3 is TGTGCCAGCAGCCTACCTGGACTAGCGGGGCCAGATACGCAGTATTTT.

This clone has more than one count but fewer than ten. This chain joins TRBV5-1 and TRBJ2-5, with D possibly matching TRBD2 (5 bases). Germline CDR1 SGHRS, CDR2 YFSETQ. The V gene lost 0 bases and the J gene lost 1 base, with 7 bases spanning the gap. This CDR3 has 14 residues. CDR3 bases: TGCGCCAGCAGCTTGGAAGCGGTCCAAGAGACCCAGTACTTC. The encoded protein is CASSLEAVQETQYF.